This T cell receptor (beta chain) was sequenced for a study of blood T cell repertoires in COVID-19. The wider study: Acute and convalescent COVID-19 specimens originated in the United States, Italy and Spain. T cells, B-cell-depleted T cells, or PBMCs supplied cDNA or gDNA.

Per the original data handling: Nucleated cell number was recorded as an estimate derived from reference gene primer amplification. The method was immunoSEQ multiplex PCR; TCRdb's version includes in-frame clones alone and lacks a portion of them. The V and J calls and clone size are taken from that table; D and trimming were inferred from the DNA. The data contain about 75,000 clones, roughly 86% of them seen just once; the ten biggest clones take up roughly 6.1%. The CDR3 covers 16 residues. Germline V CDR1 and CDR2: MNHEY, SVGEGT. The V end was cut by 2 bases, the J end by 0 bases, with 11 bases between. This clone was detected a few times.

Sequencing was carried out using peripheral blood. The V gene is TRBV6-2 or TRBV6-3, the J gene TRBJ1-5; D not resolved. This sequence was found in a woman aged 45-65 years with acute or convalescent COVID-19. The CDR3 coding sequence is TGTGCCAGCAGTTACGCTCTTGGCCATAGCAATCAGCCCCAGCATTTT. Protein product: CASSYALGHSNQPQHF.